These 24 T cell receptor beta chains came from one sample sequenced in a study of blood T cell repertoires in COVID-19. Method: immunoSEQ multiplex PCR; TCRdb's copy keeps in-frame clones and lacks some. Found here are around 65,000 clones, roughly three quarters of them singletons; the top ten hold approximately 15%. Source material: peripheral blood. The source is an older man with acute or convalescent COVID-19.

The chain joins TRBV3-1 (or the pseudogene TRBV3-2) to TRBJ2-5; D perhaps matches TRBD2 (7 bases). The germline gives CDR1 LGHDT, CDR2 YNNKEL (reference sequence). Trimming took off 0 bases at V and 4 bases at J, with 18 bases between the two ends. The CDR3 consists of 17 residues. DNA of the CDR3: TGTGCCAGCAGCCAAGATAAGGGGGAGGGCCCTGGAGAGACCCAGTACTTC. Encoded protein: CASSQDKGEGPGETQYF.

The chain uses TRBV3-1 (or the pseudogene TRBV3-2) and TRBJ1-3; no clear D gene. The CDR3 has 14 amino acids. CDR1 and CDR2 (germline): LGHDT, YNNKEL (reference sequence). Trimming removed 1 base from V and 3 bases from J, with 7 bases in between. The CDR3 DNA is TGTGCCAGCAGCCAAGGCGGGGTTGGAAACACCATATATTTT. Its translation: CASSQGGVGNTIYF.

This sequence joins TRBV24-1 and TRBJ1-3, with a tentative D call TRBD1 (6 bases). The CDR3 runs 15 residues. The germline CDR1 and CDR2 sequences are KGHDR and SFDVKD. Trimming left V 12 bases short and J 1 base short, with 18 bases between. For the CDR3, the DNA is TGTGCCCCCGGCCGGGGGGGGGCTTCTGGAAACACCATATATTTT. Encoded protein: CAPGRGGASGNTIYF.

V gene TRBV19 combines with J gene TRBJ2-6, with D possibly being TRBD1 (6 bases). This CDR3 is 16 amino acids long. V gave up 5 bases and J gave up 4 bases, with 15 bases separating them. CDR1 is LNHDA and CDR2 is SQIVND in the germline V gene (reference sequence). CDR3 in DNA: TGTGCCAGTAGTGGGGGACGACAGGTGGGGGCCAACGTCCTGACTTTC. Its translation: CASSGGRQVGANVLTF.

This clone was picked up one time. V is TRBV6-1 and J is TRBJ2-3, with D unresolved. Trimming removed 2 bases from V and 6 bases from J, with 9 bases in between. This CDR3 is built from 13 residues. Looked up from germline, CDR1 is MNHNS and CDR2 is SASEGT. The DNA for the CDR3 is TGTGCCAGCAGTGAAACCCTGGGCGATACGCAGTATTTT. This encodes CASSETLGDTQYF.

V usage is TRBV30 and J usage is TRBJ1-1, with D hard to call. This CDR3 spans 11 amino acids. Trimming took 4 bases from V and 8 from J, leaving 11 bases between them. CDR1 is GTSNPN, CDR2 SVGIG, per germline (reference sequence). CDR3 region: CAWNRVHEAFF. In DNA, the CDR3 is TGTGCCTGGAATCGGGTTCACGAAGCTTTCTTT.

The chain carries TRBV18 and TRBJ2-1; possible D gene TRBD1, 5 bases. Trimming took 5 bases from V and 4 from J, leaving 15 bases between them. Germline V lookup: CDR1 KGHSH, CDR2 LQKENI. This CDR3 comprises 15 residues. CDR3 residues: CASSTDSPFYNEQFF. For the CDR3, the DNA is TGTGCCAGCTCAACTGACAGTCCCTTTTACAATGAGCAGTTCTTC.

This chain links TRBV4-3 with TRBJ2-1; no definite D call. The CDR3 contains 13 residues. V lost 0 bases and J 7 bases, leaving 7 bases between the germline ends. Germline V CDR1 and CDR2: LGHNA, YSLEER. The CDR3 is CASSQDFGNEQFF. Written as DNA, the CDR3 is TGCGCCAGCAGCCAAGATTTCGGTAATGAGCAGTTCTTC.

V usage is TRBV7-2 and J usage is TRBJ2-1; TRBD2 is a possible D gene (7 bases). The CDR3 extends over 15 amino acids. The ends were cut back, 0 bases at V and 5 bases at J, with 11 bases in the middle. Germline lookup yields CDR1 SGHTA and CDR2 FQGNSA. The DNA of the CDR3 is TGTGCCAGCAGCTTAGCGGGAGGGGGGGACAATGAGCAGTTCTTC. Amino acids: CASSLAGGGDNEQFF.

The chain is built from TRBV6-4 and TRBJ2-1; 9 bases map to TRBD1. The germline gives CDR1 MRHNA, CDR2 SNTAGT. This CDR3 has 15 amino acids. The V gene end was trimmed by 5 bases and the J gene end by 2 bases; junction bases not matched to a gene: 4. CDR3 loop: CASSPGTGTYNEQFF. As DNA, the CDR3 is TGTGCCAGCAGTCCCGGGACAGGGACCTACAATGAGCAGTTCTTC.

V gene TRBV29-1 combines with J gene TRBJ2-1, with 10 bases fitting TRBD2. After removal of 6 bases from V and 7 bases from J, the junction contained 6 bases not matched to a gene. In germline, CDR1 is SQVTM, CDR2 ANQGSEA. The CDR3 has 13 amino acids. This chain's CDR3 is CSVTLAGVNEQFF. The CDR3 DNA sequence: TGCAGCGTAACGCTAGCGGGAGTGAATGAGCAGTTCTTC.

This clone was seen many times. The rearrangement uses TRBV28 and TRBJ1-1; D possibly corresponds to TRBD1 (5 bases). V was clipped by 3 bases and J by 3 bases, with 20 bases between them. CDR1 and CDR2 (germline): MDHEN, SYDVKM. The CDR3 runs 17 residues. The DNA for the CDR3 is TGTGCCAGCAGTTTTATTGGCGGGGACCGACTTGACACTGAAGCTTTCTTT. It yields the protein CASSFIGGDRLDTEAFF.

The CDR3 loop is CASSRGQGRGLSGELFF. The CDR3 nucleotides read TGTGCCAGCAGCCGTGGCCAGGGCAGGGGCCTTTCTGGGGAGCTGTTTTTT. The rearrangement links TRBV7-9 to TRBJ2-2; TRBD1 is a possible D gene (6 bases). V lost 5 bases and J lost 8, with 24 bases in between. The germline V gene encodes CDR1 SEHNR and CDR2 FQNEAQ (reference sequence). The CDR3 consists of 17 residues.

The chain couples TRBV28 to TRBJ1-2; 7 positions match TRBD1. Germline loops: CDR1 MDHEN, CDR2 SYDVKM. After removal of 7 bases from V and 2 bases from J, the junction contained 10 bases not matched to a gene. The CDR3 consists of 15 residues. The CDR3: CASTIGQGQNYGYTF. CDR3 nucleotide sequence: TGTGCCAGCACCATAGGCCAGGGACAGAACTATGGCTACACCTTC.

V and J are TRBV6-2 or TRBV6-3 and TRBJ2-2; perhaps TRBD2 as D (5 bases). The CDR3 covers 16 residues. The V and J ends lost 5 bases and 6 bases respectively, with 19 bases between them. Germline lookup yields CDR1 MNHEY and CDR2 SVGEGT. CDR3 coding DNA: TGTGCCAGCAGTAAGGTCATTAGTGGACTCCCCGGGGAGCTGTTTTTT. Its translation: CASSKVISGLPGELFF.

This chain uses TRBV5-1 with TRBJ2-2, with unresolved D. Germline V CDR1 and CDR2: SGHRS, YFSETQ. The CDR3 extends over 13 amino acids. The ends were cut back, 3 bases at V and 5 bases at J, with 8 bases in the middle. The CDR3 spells CASSSDSTGELFF. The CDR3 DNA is TGCGCCAGCAGCTCTGACTCTACCGGGGAGCTGTTTTTT.

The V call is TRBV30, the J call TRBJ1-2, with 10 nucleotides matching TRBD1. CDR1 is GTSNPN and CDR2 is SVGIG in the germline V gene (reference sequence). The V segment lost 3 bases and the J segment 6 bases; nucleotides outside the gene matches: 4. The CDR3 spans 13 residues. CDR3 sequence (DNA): TGTGCCTGGAGAGACAGGGGGCGCGATGGCTACACCTTC. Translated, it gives CAWRDRGRDGYTF.

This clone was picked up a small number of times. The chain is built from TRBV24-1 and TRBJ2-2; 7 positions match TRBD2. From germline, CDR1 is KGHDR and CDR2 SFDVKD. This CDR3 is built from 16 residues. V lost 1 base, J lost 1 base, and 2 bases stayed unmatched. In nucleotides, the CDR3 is TGTGCCACCAGTGATTTCGGCGGGAGGAACACCGGGGAGCTGTTTTTT. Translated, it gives CATSDFGGRNTGELFF.

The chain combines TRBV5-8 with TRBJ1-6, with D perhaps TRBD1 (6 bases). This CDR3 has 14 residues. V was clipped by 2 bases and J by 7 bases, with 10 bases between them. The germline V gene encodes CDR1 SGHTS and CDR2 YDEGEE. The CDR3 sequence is CASSLQGLNSPLHF. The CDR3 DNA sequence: TGTGCCAGCAGCTTACAGGGTCTGAATTCACCCCTCCACTTT.

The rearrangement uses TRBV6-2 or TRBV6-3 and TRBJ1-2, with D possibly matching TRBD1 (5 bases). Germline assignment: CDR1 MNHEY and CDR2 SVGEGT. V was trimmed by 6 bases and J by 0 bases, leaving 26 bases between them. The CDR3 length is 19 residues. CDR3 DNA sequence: TGTGCCAGCAGCGGCCGGCCCCGACAGCCACCGGATCCTAACTATGGCTACACCTTC. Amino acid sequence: CASSGRPRQPPDPNYGYTF.

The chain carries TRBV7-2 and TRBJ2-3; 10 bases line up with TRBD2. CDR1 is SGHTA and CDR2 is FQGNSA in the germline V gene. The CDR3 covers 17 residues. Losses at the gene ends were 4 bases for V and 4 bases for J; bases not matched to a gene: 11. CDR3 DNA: TGTGCCAGCAGCTACGGTTCTAGCGGGAGTTACGCAGATACGCAGTATTTT. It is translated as CASSYGSSGSYADTQYF.

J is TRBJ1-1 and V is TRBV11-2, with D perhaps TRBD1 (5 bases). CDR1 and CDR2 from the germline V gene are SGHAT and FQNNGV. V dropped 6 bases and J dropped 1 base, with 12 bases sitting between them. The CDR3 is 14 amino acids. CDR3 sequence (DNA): TGTGCCAGCAGAGGACACAGGAGGAACACTGAAGCTTTCTTT. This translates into CASRGHRRNTEAFF.

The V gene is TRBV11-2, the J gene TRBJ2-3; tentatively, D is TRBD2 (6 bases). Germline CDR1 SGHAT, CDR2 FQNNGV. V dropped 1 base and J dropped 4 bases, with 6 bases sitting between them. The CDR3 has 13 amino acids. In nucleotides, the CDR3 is TGTGCCAGCAGCTTAGGACTAGCAGATACGCAGTATTTT. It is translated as CASSLGLADTQYF.

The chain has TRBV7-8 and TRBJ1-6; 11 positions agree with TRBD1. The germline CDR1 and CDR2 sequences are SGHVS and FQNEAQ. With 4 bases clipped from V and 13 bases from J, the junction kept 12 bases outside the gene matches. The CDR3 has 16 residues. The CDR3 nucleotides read TGTGCCAGCAGCTCCCGGACAGGGGGCGTTAGACCCCCCCTCCACTTT. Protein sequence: CASSSRTGGVRPPLHF.